This T cell receptor (beta chain) was sequenced during a study of cytomegalovirus exposure and HLA in healthy donors. In the case of this clone: The target antigen is unknown.

Primers included in the PCR were 60 Vbeta and 13 Jbeta primers. Profiling relied on immunoSEQ multiplex PCR, and the TCRdb table lists in-frame clones only, not all of them. The table shows 150,000 to 200,000 clones, with 77% occurring only once. The junction had 12 bases not matched to a gene; V was cut back by 6 bases and J by 5 bases. The CDR3 totals 15 residues. Per the germline V gene, CDR1 is SQVTM and CDR2 is ANQGSEA. Study-level results: CMV serostatus was the sole immune exposure information available. An apparent linkage of common viral pathogens to several of the most significant clusters emerged in a later analysis.

This clonotype was sampled from a woman aged 60-70 years in good health and CMV-seropositive. Sequenced sample: PBMCs. The chain is built from TRBV29-1 and TRBJ2-3; 9 nucleotides line up with TRBD2. This chain's CDR3 is CSVVVTSGSRDTQYF. The CDR3 region has the DNA TGCAGCGTCGTCGTGACTAGCGGAAGTAGAGATACGCAGTATTTT.